This T cell receptor beta chain was captured by sequencing in a study of blood T cell repertoires in COVID-19 (TCRdb year 2020). Describing the broader study: Collaborator samples came from the United States, Italy and Spain and covered acute and convalescent phases of COVID-19. The prospective study material was composed of cDNA or gDNA derived from T cells, B-cell-depleted T cells, or PBMCs. Deeply sampled blood TCRbeta repertoires from subjects exposed to, actively infected with, or recovered from COVID-19 were included in the dataset. The repertoires were released in a freely available public database intended as a resource for research on the immune response to SARS-CoV-2. The samples were drawn from the first 160 participants of the ongoing ImmuneRACE study and from 1,254 subjects provided by 6 global collaborators. A de-identified subject ID, COVID-19 status, age in years and sex were almost always included in the sample metadata. Where available, HLA class I and class II types were taken from metadata supplied by the sample provider and were not determined by assay-based typing.

The germline V gene gives CDR1 as SGDLS and CDR2 as YYNGEE. V loses 4 bases of germline sequence and J loses 0 bases, and the interval between the two ends is 14 bases. From cysteine to phenylalanine, the CDR3 is 16 amino acids long. CDR3 DNA only is kept here, 48 bases in frame from base 1. In the prospective study, participants were roughly 18 to 100 years old, resided in 24 geographic areas of the United States, and were enrolled through a virtual design. To assign participants to cohorts, the prospective study relied on clinical history that participants themselves reported in a screening survey and a study questionnaire. Each participant in the prospective study had whole blood, serum and a nasopharyngeal or oropharyngeal swab collected by mobile phlebotomists. Prospective study participants could optionally give additional blood draws and questionnaires over an approximately 2-month period. Blood samples from the prospective study were shipped frozen or at room temperature prior to DNA extraction.

Overall study results and their limits: Clinical and demographic metadata were provided uncurated, with the amount varying by source and participant.

TCRbeta CDR3 regions were amplified from genomic DNA by means of the immunoSEQ Assay, a bias-controlled multiplex PCR. Regarding the original processing steps: The number of nucleated cells in each sample was estimated by amplification of reference gene primers within the assay. Sequence reads were collapsed and filtered to measure the absolute abundance of every unique TCRbeta CDR3 rearrangement. For each sample, productive Simpson clonality was calculated as the square root of Simpson's diversity index across productive rearrangements. Sourced from immuneACCESS, this table was stored by TCRdb with only in-frame sequences that have V and J called. A share of the clones is absent; for the studies checked, an unresolved V gene accounts for under half, and the remainder has no known explanation. Clonal size and the V and J genes are those of that table, whereas D and trimming came from the DNA. The table for this sample lists fewer than 250,000 clones; around 85% of them were counted only once. The ten top clones hold less than 5% of the sample.

Comment on this clone: Its antigen specificity is not known. No much larger clone is present one base from it, and per-base qualities are unavailable.

This sequence originates from a woman aged 40 to 55 with acute COVID-19. The rearrangement combines TRBV9 with TRBJ2-1; the D segment could be TRBD2, given 6 matching bases. The material sequenced was PBMCs or T cells enriched from blood (not recorded which). The DNA is TGTGCCAGCAGCCCCCGGGGAGGTAGCTCCTACAATGAGCAGTTCTTC. Its protein is CASSPRGGSSYNEQFF.